This T cell receptor beta chain was identified during a study of response to subunit inactivated influenza vaccine. The study's findings and limits: Authors suggested that a seasonal influenza vaccination recruits few new T cells each time.

Germline CDR1 reads SNHLY; CDR2 reads FYNNEI. The V gene lost 8 bases and the J gene lost 1 base, with 12 bases spanning the gap. The CDR3 sequence is 14 residues long. Remarks on this clonotype: Antigen unknown.

MiXCR, run by TCRdb on the RT-PCR reads, gives a single entry per CDR3 protein. This table has approximately 500,000 distinct CDR3 sequences, 10% to 15% appearing once. This TCR was recovered from a man in his fifties who received an inactivated influenza vaccine. The rearrangement links TRBV2 to TRBJ1-5; D unclear. The sample in question was PBMCs from blood, obtained around seven weeks after vaccination. The chain's CDR3 is CASSIWVSNQPQHF. CDR3 DNA sequence: TGTGCCAGCTCAATCTGGGTGAGCAATCAGCCCCAGCATTTT.